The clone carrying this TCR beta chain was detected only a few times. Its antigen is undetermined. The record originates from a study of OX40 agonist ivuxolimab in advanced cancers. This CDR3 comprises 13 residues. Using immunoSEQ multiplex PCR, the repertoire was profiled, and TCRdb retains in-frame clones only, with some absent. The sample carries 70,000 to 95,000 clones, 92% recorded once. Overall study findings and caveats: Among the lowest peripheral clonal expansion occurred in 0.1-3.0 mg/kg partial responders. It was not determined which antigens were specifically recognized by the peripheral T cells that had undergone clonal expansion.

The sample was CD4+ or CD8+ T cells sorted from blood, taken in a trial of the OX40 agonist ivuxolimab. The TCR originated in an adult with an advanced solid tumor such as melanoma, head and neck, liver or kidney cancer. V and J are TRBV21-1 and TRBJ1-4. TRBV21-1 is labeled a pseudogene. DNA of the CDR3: TGTGCCAGCGGCCGGGCCCTTGGGGAAAAACTGTTTTTT. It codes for CASGRALGEKLFF.